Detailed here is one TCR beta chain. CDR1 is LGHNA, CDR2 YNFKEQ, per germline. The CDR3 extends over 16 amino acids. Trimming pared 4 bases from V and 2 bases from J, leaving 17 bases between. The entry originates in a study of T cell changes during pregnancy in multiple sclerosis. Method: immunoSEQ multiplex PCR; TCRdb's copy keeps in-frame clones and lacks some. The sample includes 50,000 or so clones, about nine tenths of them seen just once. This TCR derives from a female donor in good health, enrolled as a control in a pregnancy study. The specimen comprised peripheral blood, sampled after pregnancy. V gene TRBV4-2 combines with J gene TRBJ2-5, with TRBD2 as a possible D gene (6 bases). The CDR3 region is CASSPFGRETQETQYF. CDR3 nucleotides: TGTGCCAGCAGCCCCTTTGGTCGGGAGACGCAAGAGACCCAGTACTTC.